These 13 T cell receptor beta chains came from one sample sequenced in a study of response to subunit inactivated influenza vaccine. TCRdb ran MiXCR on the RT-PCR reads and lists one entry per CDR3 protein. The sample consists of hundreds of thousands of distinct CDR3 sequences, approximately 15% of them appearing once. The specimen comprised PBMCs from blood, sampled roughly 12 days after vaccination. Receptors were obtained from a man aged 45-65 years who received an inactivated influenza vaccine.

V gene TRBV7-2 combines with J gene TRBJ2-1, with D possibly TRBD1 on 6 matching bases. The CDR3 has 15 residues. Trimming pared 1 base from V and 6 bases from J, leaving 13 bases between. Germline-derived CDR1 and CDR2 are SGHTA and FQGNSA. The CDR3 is CASSLGTGSSNEQFF. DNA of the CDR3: TGTGCCAGCAGCTTAGGTACAGGGTCATCCAATGAGCAGTTCTTC.

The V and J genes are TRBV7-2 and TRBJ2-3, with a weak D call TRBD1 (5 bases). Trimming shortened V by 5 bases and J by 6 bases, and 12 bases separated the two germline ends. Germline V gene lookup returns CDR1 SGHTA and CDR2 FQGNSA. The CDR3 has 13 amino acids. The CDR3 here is CASSIDRPDTQYF. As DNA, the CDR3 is TGTGCCAGCAGCATTGACAGACCCGATACGCAGTATTTT. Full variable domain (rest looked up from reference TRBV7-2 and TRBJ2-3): GAGVSQSPSNKVTEKGKDVELRCDPISGHTALYWYRQSLGQGLEFLIYFQGNSAPDKSGLPSDRFSAERTGGSVSTLTIQRTQQEDSAVYLCASSIDRPDTQYFGPGTRLTVL.

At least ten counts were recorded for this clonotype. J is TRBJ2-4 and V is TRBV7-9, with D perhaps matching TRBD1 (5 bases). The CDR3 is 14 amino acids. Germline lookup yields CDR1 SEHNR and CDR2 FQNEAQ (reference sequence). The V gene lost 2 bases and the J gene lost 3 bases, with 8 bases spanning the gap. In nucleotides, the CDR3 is TGTGCCAGCAGCTTATCAGGGTTCAAAAACATTCAGTACTTC. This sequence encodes CASSLSGFKNIQYF. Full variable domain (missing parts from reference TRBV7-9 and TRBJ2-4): DTGVSQNPRHKITKRGQNVTFRCDPISEHNRLYWYRQTLGQGPEFLTYFQNEAQLEKSRLLSDRFSAERPKGSFSTLEIQRTEQGDSAMYLCASSLSGFKNIQYFGAGTRLSVL.

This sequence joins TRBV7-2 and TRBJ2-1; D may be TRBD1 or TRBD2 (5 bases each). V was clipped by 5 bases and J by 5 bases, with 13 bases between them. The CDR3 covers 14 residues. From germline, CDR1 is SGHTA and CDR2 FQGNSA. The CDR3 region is CASSHRRRNNEQFF. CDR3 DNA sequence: TGTGCCAGCAGCCACAGGAGGCGGAACAATGAGCAGTTCTTC.

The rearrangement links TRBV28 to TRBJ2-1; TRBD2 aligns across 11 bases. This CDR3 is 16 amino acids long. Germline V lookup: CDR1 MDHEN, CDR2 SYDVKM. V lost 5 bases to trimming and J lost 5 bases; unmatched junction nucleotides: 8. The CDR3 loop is CASSLIAGGLDNEQFF. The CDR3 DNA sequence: TGTGCCAGCAGTCTCATAGCGGGAGGGCTCGACAATGAGCAGTTCTTC.

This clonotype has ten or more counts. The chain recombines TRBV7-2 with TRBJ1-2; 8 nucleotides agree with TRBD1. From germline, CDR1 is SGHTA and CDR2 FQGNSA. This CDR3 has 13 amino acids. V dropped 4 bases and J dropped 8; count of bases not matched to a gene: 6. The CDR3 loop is CASSWAGGRGYTF. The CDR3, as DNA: TGTGCCAGCAGCTGGGCAGGGGGCAGAGGCTACACCTTC.

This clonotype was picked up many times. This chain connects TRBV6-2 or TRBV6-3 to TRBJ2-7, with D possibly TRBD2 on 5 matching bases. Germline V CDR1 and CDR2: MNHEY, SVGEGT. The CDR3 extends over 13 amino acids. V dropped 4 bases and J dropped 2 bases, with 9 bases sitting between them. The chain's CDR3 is CASSSNGAYEQYF. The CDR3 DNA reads TGTGCCAGCAGTTCCAACGGGGCCTACGAGCAGTACTTC.

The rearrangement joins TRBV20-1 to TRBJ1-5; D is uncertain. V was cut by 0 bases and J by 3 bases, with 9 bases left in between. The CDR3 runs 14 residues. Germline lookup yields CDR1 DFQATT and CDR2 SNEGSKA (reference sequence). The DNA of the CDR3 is TGCAGTGCTAGAGAGGCCGGGTCCAATCAGCCCCAGCATTTT. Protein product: CSAREAGSNQPQHF.

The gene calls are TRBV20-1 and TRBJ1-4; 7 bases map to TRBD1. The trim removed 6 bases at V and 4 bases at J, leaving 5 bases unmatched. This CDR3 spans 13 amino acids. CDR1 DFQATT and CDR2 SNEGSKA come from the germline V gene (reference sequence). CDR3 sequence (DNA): TGCAGTGCGAGGACAGGCCTTAATGAAAAACTGTTTTTT. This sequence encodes CSARTGLNEKLFF.

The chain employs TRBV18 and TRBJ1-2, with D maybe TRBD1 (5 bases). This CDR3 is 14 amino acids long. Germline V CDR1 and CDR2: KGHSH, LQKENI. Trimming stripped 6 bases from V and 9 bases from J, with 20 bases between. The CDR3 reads CASSPRGREERYTF. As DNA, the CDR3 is TGTGCCAGCTCCCCGAGGGGAAGGGAAGAACGCTACACCTTC.

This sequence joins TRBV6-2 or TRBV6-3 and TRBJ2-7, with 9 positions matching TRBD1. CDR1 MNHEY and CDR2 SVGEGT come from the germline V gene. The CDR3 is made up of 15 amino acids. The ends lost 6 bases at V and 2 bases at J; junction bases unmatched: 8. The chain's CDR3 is CASRKNRGRAYEQYF. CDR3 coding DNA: TGTGCCAGCAGAAAAAACAGGGGGCGAGCCTACGAGCAGTACTTC.

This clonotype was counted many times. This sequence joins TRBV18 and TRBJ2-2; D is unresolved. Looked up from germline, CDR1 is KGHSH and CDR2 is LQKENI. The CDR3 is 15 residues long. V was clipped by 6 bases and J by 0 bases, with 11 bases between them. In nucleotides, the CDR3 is TGTGCCAGCTCTTCGGACCAATCGAACACCGGGGAGCTGTTTTTT. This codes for CASSSDQSNTGELFF.

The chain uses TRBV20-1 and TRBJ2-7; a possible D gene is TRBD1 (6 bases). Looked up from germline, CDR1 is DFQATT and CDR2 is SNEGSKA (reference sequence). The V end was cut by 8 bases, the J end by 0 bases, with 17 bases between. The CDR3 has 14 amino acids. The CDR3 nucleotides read TGCAGTTCGTCCGACAGGCTATTCTCCTACGAGCAGTACTTC. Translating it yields CSSSDRLFSYEQYF.